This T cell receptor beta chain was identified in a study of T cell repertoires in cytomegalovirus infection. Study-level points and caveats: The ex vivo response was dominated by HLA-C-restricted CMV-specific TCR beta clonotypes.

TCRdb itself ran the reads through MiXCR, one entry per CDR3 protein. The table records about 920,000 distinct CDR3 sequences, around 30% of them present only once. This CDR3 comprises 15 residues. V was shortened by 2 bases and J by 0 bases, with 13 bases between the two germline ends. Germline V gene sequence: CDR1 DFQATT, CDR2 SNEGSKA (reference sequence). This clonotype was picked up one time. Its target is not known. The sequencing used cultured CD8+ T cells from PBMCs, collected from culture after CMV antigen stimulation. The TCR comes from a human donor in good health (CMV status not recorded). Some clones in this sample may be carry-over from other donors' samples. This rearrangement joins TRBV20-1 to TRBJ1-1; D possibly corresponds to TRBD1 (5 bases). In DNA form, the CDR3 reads TGCAGTGCTAGATCTTTGACAGATCTGAACACTGAAGCTTTCTTT. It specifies CSARSLTDLNTEAFF.